This T cell receptor (beta chain) was identified during a study of T cell changes during pregnancy in multiple sclerosis. Method: immunoSEQ multiplex PCR; TCRdb's copy keeps in-frame clones and lacks some. The sample contains about 110,000 clones, about 89% of which appear only once. Between the trimmed V and J ends, which lost 2 bases and 2 bases, there was a span of 9 bases. The CDR3 length is 13 residues. Germline V gene lookup returns CDR1 GTSNPN and CDR2 SVGIG (reference sequence). The sequence came from a female donor with multiple sclerosis, enrolled in a pregnancy study. The sequenced sample was peripheral blood, obtained before pregnancy. The rearrangement joins TRBV30 to TRBJ1-1; tentatively, D is TRBD1 (5 bases). CDR3 protein: CAWSRQPNTEAFF. The CDR3 bases are TGTGCCTGGAGTAGACAGCCAAACACTGAAGCTTTCTTT.